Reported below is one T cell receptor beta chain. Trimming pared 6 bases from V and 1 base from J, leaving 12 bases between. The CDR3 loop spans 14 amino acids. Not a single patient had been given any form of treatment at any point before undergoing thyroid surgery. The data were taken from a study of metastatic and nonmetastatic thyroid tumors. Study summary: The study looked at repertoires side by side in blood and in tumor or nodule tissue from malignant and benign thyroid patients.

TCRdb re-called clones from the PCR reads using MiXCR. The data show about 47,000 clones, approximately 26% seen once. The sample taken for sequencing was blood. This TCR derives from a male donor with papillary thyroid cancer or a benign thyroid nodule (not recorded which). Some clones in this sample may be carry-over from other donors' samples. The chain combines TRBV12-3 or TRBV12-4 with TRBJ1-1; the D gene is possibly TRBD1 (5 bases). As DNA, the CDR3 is TGTGCCAGCAGCTGGGGCAGTACGAACACTGAAGCTTTCTTT. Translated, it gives CASSWGSTNTEAFF.